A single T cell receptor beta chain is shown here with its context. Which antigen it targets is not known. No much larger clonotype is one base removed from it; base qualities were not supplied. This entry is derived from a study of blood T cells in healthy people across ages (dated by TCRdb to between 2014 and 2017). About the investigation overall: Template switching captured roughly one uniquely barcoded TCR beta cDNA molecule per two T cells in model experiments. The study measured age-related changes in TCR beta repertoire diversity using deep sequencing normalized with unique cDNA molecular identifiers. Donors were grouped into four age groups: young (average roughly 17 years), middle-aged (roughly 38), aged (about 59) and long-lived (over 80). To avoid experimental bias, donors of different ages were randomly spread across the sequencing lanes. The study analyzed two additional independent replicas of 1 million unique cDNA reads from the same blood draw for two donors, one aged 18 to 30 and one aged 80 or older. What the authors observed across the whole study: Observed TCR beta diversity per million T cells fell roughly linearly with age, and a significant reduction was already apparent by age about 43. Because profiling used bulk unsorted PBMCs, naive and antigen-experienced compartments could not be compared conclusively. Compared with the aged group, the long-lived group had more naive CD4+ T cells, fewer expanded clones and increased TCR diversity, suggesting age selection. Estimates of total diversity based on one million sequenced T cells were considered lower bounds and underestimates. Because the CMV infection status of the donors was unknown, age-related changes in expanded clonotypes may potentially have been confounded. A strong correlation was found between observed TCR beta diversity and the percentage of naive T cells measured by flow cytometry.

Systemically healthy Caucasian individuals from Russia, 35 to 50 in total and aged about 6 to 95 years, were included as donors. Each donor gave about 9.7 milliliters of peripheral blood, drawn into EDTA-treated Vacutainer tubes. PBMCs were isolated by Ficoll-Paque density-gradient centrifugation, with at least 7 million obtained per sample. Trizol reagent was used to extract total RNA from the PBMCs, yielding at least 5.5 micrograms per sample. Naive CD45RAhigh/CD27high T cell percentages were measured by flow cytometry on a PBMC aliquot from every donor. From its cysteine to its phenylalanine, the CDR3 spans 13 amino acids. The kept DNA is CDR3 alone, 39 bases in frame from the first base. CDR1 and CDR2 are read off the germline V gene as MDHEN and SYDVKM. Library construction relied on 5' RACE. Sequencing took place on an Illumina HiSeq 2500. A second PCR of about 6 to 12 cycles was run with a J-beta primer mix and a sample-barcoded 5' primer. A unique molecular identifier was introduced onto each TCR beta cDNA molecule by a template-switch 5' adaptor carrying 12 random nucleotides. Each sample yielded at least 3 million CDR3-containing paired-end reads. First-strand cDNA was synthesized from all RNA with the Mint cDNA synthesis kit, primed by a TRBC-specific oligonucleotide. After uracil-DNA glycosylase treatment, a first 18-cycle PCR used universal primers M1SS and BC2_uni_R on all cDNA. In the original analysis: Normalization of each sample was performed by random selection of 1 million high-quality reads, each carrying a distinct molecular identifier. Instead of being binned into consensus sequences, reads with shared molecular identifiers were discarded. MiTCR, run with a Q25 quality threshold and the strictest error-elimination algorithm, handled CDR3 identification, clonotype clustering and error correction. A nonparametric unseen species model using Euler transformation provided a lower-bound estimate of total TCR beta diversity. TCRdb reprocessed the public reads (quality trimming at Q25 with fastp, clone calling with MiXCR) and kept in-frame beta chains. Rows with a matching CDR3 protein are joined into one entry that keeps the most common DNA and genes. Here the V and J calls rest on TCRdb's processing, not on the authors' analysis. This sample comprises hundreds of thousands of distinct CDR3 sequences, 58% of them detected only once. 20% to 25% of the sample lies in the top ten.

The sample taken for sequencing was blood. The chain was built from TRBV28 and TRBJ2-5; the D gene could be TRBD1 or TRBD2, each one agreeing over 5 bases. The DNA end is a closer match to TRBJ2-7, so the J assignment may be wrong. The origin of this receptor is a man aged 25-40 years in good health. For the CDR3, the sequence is CASRTGTWGEQYF. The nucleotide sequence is TGTGCCAGCAGAACCGGGACGTGGGGCGAGCAGTACTTC.